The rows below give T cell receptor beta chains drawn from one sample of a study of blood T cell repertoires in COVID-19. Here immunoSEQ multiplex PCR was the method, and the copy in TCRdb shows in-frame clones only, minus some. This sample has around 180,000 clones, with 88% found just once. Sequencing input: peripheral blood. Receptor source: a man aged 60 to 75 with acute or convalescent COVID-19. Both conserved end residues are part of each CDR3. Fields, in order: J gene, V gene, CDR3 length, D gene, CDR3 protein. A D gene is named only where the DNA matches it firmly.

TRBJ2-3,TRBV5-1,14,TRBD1,CASKLGQSSDTQYF
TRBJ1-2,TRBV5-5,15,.,CASSLSGLGNYGYTF
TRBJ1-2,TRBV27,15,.,CASSLSRQGLNGYTF
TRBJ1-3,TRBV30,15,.,CAWSRGQSTGNTIYF
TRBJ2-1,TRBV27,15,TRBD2,CASSLAGGPGNEQFF
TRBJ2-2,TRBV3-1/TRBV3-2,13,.,CASSQIGGGELFF
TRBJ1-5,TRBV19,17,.,CASSNPRGGSSNQPQHF
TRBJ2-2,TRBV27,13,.,CASSLSMAGELFF
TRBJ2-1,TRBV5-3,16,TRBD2,CARSLRTSGGAGEQFF
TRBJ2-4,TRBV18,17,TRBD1,CASSPPRAGGTKNIQYF
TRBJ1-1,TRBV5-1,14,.,CASSLQGGSTEAFF
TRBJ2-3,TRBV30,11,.,CAWSRGDTQYF
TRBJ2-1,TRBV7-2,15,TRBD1,CASSPLGQANGEQFF
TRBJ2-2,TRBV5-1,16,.,CASSPVGLADTGELFF
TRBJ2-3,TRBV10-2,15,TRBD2,CASSASGPSTDTQYF
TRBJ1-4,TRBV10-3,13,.,CAISPQEGEKLFF
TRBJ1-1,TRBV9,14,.,CASSTEPGNTEAFF
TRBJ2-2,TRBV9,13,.,CASSVYVPGELFF
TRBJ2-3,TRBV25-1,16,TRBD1,CASSEYGTGNTDTQYF
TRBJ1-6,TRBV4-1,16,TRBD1,CASSPPTTGLNSPLHF
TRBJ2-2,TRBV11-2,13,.,CASSQKPPGELFF
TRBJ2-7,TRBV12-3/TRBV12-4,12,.,CASSPGQDEQYF
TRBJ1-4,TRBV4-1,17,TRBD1,CASSQSRQGRTNEKLFF
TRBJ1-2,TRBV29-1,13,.,CSVGQGPRYGYTF
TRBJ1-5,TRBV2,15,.,CASTPSPTGNQPQHF
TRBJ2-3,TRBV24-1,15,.,CATSDLRDNTDTQYF
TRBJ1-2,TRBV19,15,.,CASGRATLDRAGYTF
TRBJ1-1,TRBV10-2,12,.,CASSEPGSEAFF
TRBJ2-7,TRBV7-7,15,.,CASSLGLGGTDEQYF
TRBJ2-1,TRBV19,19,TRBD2,CASSRGGLAGGGTYNEQFF
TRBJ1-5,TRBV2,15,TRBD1,CASRAWTGGVEPQHF
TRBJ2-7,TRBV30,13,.,CAWSRTSSYEQYF
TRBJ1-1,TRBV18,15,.,CASSPHEGVNTEAFF
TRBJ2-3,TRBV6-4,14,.,CASSRQTPPDTQYF
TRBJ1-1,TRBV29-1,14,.,CSVKDSGGNTEAFF
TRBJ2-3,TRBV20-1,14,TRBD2,CSASRLAGGDTQYF
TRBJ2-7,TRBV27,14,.,CASRGAQNSYEQYF
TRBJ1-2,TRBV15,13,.,CATSRDRGFGYTF
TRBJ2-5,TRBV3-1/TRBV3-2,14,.,CASSPVRAFETQYF
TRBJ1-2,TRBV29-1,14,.,CSVEVARGESGYTF
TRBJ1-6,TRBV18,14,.,CASSQQGSRSPLHF
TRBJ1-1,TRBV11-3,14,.,CASSSKRSNTEAFF
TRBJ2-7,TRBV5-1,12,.,CASRAGSYEQYF
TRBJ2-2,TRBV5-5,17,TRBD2,CASSLVPSGGPTGELFF
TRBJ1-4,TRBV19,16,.,CASSPRGRATNEKLFF
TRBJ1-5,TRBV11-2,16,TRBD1,CASSLGRTGGNQPQHF
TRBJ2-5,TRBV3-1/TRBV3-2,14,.,CASSRNSEGETQYF
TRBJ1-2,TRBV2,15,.,CASSAIKGVNYGYTF
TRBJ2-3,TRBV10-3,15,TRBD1,CAINTGTGGLDTQYF
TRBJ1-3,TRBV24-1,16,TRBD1,CATSDLRDSPGNTIYF
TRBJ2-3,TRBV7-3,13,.,CASSPPGSDTQYF
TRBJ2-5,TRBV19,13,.,CASSIPPSETQYF
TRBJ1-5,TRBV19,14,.,CASSISYSYQPQHF
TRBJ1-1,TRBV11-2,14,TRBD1,CASTLTGDGTEAFF
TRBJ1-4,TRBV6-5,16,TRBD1,CASSYYRTGSNEKLFF
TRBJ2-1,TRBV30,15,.,CAWSVGSGSYNEQFF
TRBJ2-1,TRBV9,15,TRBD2,CASSQTSGMNNEQFF
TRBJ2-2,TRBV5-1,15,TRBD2,CASSLASGSSGELFF
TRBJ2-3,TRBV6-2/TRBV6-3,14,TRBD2,CASSYSGSIDTQYF